This T cell receptor beta chain was recorded in a study of Ad26.COV2.S vaccination and SARS-CoV-2 variants. Study summary: A participant enrolled in the COV1001 Ad26.COV2.S trial arm provided the sample.

TCRdb's copy holds only in-frame clones and misses some; the assay was immunoSEQ multiplex PCR. Of about 320,000 clones listed, around four fifths are singletons. The length of the CDR3 is 18 residues. Trimming removed 3 bases from V and 2 bases from J; junction bases left unmatched: 12. Germline CDR1 is MDHEN and CDR2 is SYDVKM. Treatment indicated: roughly 18 received Ad26.COV2.S at low or high dose, single or two shots; 5 received placebo; per-sample allocation not given. Sampling was done on day 63 after the first vaccine or placebo injection. Within Boston, the person who donated was an adult of 18-55 years. The administered vaccine (an Ad26 vector) expressed Wuhan-strain SARS-CoV-2 spike.

The chain has TRBV28 and TRBJ2-5; 10 nucleotides align to TRBD2. Sample: peripheral blood, taken in a trial of Ad26.COV2.S vaccine versus placebo. The TCR originated in a person between 18 and 59 years old who received the Ad26.COV2.S COVID-19 vaccine or a placebo. The CDR3, as DNA: TGTGCCAGCAGTTTCCACCCCGCTAGCGGGGGAGATCAAGAGACCCAGTACTTC. As protein: CASSFHPASGGDQETQYF.